Listed here are 3 T cell receptor beta chains from one sample, sequenced in a study of T-cell memory formation after mild COVID-19. MiXCR, run by TCRdb on the 5' RACE reads, gives a single entry per CDR3 protein. The sample includes around 80,000 distinct CDR3 sequences, 14% of them seen just once. The sequenced material came from PBMCs or a T cell subset sorted from them (not recorded which). These receptors originate from an adult woman who had mild COVID-19 (a few samples of this study predate the infection). Cell type and time point are not known.

The chain is built from TRBV11-2 and TRBJ2-1; possibly TRBD1 for D (6 bases). The CDR3 is 16 amino acids. Germline loops: CDR1 SGHAT, CDR2 FQNNGV. Trimming pared 1 base from V and 6 bases from J, leaving 16 bases between. The CDR3 loop is CASSLAGLGATNEQFF. Written as DNA, the CDR3 is TGTGCCAGCAGCTTAGCGGGTCTGGGGGCTACCAATGAGCAGTTCTTC.

This clonotype turned up a few times. This sequence joins TRBV29-1 and TRBJ2-3, with TRBD1 as a possible D gene (5 bases). V dropped 3 bases and J dropped 2 bases, with 9 bases sitting between them. Germline V CDR1 and CDR2: SQVTM, ANQGSEA. The CDR3 spans 13 residues. As DNA, the CDR3 is TGCAGCGTTGACCGGACACTCACAGATACGCAGTATTTT. Translated: CSVDRTLTDTQYF.

The chain uses TRBV11-2 and TRBJ1-6, with D unclear. Trimming removed 3 bases from V and 4 bases from J, with 19 bases in between. Germline CDR1 SGHAT, CDR2 FQNNGV. The CDR3 loop spans 18 amino acids. The CDR3 here is CASSLVALGLLYNSPLHF. Here the CDR3 DNA reads TGTGCCAGCAGCTTGGTAGCGCTTGGTCTGCTGTATAATTCACCCCTCCACTTT.